Following are 8 T cell receptor beta chains from one sample sequenced in a study of shared clonotypes between healthy human individuals. Positive CCR7 selection of CD45RO-negative cells yielded the naive CD8 cells, and terminally differentiated effector memory CD45RA+ cells were excluded. Some clones are missing from TCRdb's copy, which holds only in-frame ones; the method was immunoSEQ multiplex PCR. The data show about 2.1 million clones, with 93% seen just once and 1.5% to 2% held by the top ten. The specimen was naive CD8+ T cells from PBMCs. All receptors derive from a man between 18 and 35 years old in good health. Some clones in this sample may be carry-over from other donors' samples.

This chain connects TRBV5-1 to TRBJ1-1; possibly TRBD1 for D (5 bases). The CDR3 consists of 15 residues. Trimming shortened V by 0 bases and J by 0 bases, and 9 bases separated the two germline ends. Per germline, CDR1 SGHRS and CDR2 YFSETQ. This CDR3 reads CASSLGRVLNTEAFF. CDR3 coding DNA: TGCGCCAGCAGCTTGGGCAGGGTACTGAACACTGAAGCTTTCTTT.

The chain joins TRBV4-3 to TRBJ1-1, with D hard to call. Germline V gives CDR1 LGHNA, CDR2 YSLEER. V lost 2 bases, J lost 6 bases, and 10 bases lay in between. CDR3 length: 13 amino acids. The CDR3 DNA is TGCGCCAGCAGCCAATTCCCAGGCGCTGAAGCTTTCTTT. Translating gives CASSQFPGAEAFF.

This clone was observed a few times. The chain recombines TRBV28 with TRBJ1-4; D is unclear. The CDR3 extends over 14 amino acids. Deletions cut 5 bases from V and 8 bases from J, with 15 bases between. Germline values: CDR1 MDHEN, CDR2 SYDVKM. CDR3 sequence: CASSPPAWEEKLFF. The CDR3 DNA reads TGTGCCAGCAGTCCCCCAGCCTGGGAAGAAAAACTGTTTTTT.

The count of this clone is one. The rearrangement links TRBV28 to TRBJ1-4; TRBD1 is a possible D gene (6 bases). V was pared by 9 bases and J by 7 bases, with 12 bases between. Germline assignment: CDR1 MDHEN and CDR2 SYDVKM. CDR3 length equals 12 residues. The CDR3 region has the DNA TGTGCCAGGAGAGGGGGGACTGAAAAACTGTTTTTT. Translation: CARRGGTEKLFF.

The chain carries TRBV4-1 and TRBJ2-7; a possible D gene is TRBD1 (6 bases). The CDR3 spans 13 residues. Germline V CDR1 and CDR2: MGHRA, YSYEKL. The V end was cut by 4 bases, the J end by 5 bases, with 12 bases between. CDR3 DNA sequence: TGCGCCAGCAGCCCCAGGGGTCCGGACGAGCAGTACTTC. Its translation is CASSPRGPDEQYF.

The chain employs TRBV11-2 and TRBJ2-1; TRBD1 is a possible D gene (6 bases). CDR1 and CDR2 (germline): SGHAT, FQNNGV. Trimming left V 5 bases short and J 5 bases short, with 16 bases between. There are 15 residues in the CDR3. The CDR3 DNA sequence: TGTGCCAGCAGCGGTCGGACAGAACTTAACAATGAGCAGTTCTTC. Protein: CASSGRTELNNEQFF.

The chain joins TRBV7-2 to TRBJ2-5; D is possibly TRBD1 or TRBD2 (5 bases each). There are 14 residues in the CDR3. V was clipped by 4 bases and J by 5 bases, with 14 bases between them. Germline-derived CDR1 and CDR2 are SGHTA and FQGNSA. The CDR3 coding sequence is TGTGCCAGCAGCTACCCGGGGCCTCCGGAGACCCAGTACTTC. This sequence encodes CASSYPGPPETQYF.

The V call is TRBV9, the J call TRBJ2-5, with TRBD1 matching 8 bases. The trim removed 4 bases at V and 3 bases at J, leaving 5 bases unmatched. This CDR3 comprises 14 residues. Germline V lookup: CDR1 SGDLS, CDR2 YYNGEE. As DNA, the CDR3 is TGTGCCAGCAGCCTCGGACAGGGAAAAGAGACCCAGTACTTC. Amino acids: CASSLGQGKETQYF. Drawing the rest from reference TRBV9 and TRBJ2-5, the complete variable domain is DSGVTQTPKHLITATGQRVTLRCSPRSGDLSVYWYQQSLDQGLQFLIQYYNGEERAKGNILERFSAQQFPDLHSELNLSSLELGDSALYFCASSLGQGKETQYFGPGTRLLVL.